A single sample gave rise to the 5 T cell receptor beta chains below, sequenced in a study of shared clonotypes between healthy human individuals. Sequenced by immunoSEQ multiplex PCR; TCRdb stores in-frame clones only, minus some. The sample has around 610,000 clones, approximately 96% seen once. In the naive CD8 group, cells lacked CD45RO and were positively selected for CCR7, so terminally differentiated effector memory CD45RA+ cells were left out. The sample consisted of naive CD8+ T cells sorted from blood. The receptors derive from a young woman in good health.

The gene calls are TRBV7-9 and TRBJ2-3, with D perhaps matching TRBD1 (5 bases). This CDR3 contains 16 residues. The germline V gene has CDR1 SEHNR and CDR2 FQNEAQ (reference sequence). Trimming took 1 base from V and 2 from J, leaving 13 bases between them. In DNA form, the CDR3 reads TGTGCCAGCAGCTTAGGGCAGGGTAGACCCACAGATACGCAGTATTTT. This codes for CASSLGQGRPTDTQYF. Using reference TRBV7-9 and TRBJ2-3 for the parts outside the CDR3, the full variable domain is DTGVSQNPRHKITKRGQNVTFRCDPISEHNRLYWYRQTLGQGPEFLTYFQNEAQLEKSRLLSDRFSAERPKGSFSTLEIQRTEQGDSAMYLCASSLGQGRPTDTQYFGPGTRLTVL.

The chain recombines TRBV25-1 with TRBJ1-5; 9 nucleotides agree with TRBD1. Germline lookup yields CDR1 MGHDK and CDR2 SYGVNS. V lost 5 bases and J lost 7; bases outside the gene matches: 6. The CDR3 has 14 residues. DNA of the CDR3: TGTGCCAGCAGTAGAACAGGGGGCTCACAGCCCCAGCATTTT. Translating gives CASSRTGGSQPQHF.

This clone has just a few counts. V and J are TRBV7-2 and TRBJ1-1; unclear D gene. There are 13 residues in the CDR3. Germline V lookup: CDR1 SGHTA, CDR2 FQGNSA. The V gene lost 11 bases and the J gene lost 1 base, with 14 bases spanning the gap. The CDR3 DNA reads as TGTGCCCAAGACAAGCTAACGAACACTGAAGCTTTCTTT. As protein: CAQDKLTNTEAFF.

The table lists this clone with a count of one. CDR3 nucleotide sequence: TGTGCCAGCAGTTTATTCGTGCGGGGTTCCTACGAGCAGTACTTC. Its translation is CASSLFVRGSYEQYF. This chain links TRBV28 with TRBJ2-7, with D possibly matching TRBD2 (6 bases). Germline V gene data show CDR1 as MDHEN and CDR2 as SYDVKM. The CDR3 totals 15 residues. V lost 1 base and J lost 1, with 11 bases in between.

V usage is TRBV28 and J usage is TRBJ2-1, with TRBD2 identical over 12 bases. In germline, CDR1 is MDHEN, CDR2 SYDVKM. The CDR3 runs 20 residues. V lost 4 bases and J lost 2; bases outside the gene matches: 15. Here the CDR3 DNA reads TGTGCCAGCAGTTATGACCCGACGACTAGCGGGAGCCCGACCTACAATGAGCAGTTCTTC. Protein: CASSYDPTTSGSPTYNEQFF.